One sample yielded the 26 T cell receptor beta chains listed below, sequenced in a study of CD8 T cells in ankylosing spondylitis. TCRdb called the 5' RACE reads again in MiXCR, with one record for every CDR3 protein. The sample lists about 130,000 distinct CDR3 sequences, 7.3% occurring once. Sample: blood, either unsorted or a sorted T cell fraction (not recorded which). The receptors originated from a female donor with ankylosing spondylitis or in good health (not recorded which).

This clonotype was picked up a small number of times. The V call is TRBV24-1, the J call TRBJ2-3; D is unclear. This CDR3 has 13 residues. V lost 3 bases and J lost 2, with 5 bases in between. Germline V gene data show CDR1 as KGHDR and CDR2 as SFDVKD. CDR3 coding DNA: TGTGCCACCAGTGATCGCCCCACAGATACGCAGTATTTT. Encoded protein: CATSDRPTDTQYF.

This clonotype was seen ten or more times. This chain connects TRBV4-2 to TRBJ1-3; D unresolved. CDR3 length equals 15 residues. Germline lookup yields CDR1 LGHNA and CDR2 YNFKEQ. Trimming took 2 bases from V and 2 from J, leaving 10 bases between them. CDR3 residues: CASSQSSGPGNTIYF. For the CDR3, the DNA is TGTGCCAGCAGCCAAAGTAGTGGGCCTGGAAACACCATATATTTT.

This clonotype occurred many times. The chain has TRBV6-1 and TRBJ2-5, with TRBD1 matching 10 bases. Germline values: CDR1 MNHNS, CDR2 SASEGT. The V and J ends lost 7 bases and 4 bases, in that order; junction bases with no gene match: 6. The CDR3 sequence is 14 residues long. CDR3 coding DNA: TGTGCCAGCACCTGGGACAGGGGATCAGAGACCCAGTACTTC. It specifies CASTWDRGSETQYF.

V is TRBV7-3 and J is TRBJ1-1, with D possibly matching TRBD1 (5 bases). V was trimmed by 5 bases and J by 4 bases, leaving 11 bases between them. The CDR3 contains 13 residues. Germline V gene sequence: CDR1 SGHTA, CDR2 FQGTGA. The CDR3 DNA reads as TGTGCCAGCAGCGAGGGCGGGGGCACTGAAGCTTTCTTT. It codes for CASSEGGGTEAFF.

The table lists this clonotype with many counts. The rearrangement uses TRBV5-1 and TRBJ1-2; the match to TRBD1 covers 8 bases. The CDR3 sequence is 14 residues long. Per germline, CDR1 SGHRS and CDR2 YFSETQ. V trimming: 1 base; J trimming: 7 bases; junction bases outside the gene matches: 6. The CDR3 nucleotides read TGCGCCAGCAGCTTGTGTAGGACAGGGTGTGGCTACACCTTC. This encodes CASSLCRTGCGYTF.

This clonotype was seen ten or more times. The chain has TRBV12-3 or TRBV12-4 and TRBJ1-2, with D perhaps matching TRBD1 (5 bases). V lost 5 bases and J 4 bases, leaving 17 bases between the germline ends. The CDR3 runs 15 residues. The CDR3 is CASSPRVPGTYGYTF. The CDR3 DNA sequence: TGTGCCAGCAGTCCCCGGGTTCCGGGGACCTATGGCTACACCTTC.

The chain employs TRBV6-1 and TRBJ2-2; D possibly corresponds to TRBD1 (6 bases). The CDR3 has 14 amino acids. Germline V gives CDR1 MNHNS, CDR2 SASEGT. Between the trimmed V and J ends, which lost 4 bases and 1 base, there was a span of 7 bases. The CDR3 loop reads CASSVDRNTGELFF. Written as DNA, the CDR3 is TGTGCCAGCAGTGTGGACAGGAACACCGGGGAGCTGTTTTTT.

The chain has TRBV18 and TRBJ2-7; 8 nucleotides line up with TRBD1. J gave up 2 bases and V 3 bases, and 6 bases lay outside the gene matches. Per the germline V gene, CDR1 is KGHSH and CDR2 is LQKENI. This CDR3 has 15 residues. In DNA, the CDR3 is TGTGCCAGCTCACCTCGACAGGGGTCAACCTACGAGCAGTACTTC. As protein: CASSPRQGSTYEQYF.

In its sample, this clonotype was seen many times. This chain joins TRBV9 and TRBJ1-1; D ambiguous. The CDR3 extends over 15 amino acids. Germline assignment: CDR1 SGDLS and CDR2 YYNGEE. Trimming stripped 0 bases from V and 0 bases from J, with 9 bases between. CDR3 protein: CASSVGTLMNTEAFF. In DNA form, the CDR3 reads TGTGCCAGCAGCGTAGGAACATTGATGAACACTGAAGCTTTCTTT. Full variable domain (rest looked up from reference TRBV9 and TRBJ1-1): DSGVTQTPKHLITATGQRVTLRCSPRSGDLSVYWYQQSLDQGLQFLIQYYNGEERAKGNILERFSAQQFPDLHSELNLSSLELGDSALYFCASSVGTLMNTEAFFGQGTRLTVV.

This clonotype was observed many times. V gene TRBV18 combines with J gene TRBJ2-3; unclear D gene. The CDR3 contains 14 residues. CDR1 is KGHSH and CDR2 is LQKENI in the germline V gene. V lost 1 base to trimming and J lost 6 bases, with 11 bases between them. CDR3 sequence reads: CASSPRVLGDTQYF. The DNA of the CDR3 is TGTGCCAGCTCACCACGAGTCCTCGGGGATACGCAGTATTTT. Full variable domain (missing parts from reference TRBV18 and TRBJ2-3): NAGVMQNPRHLVRRRGQEARLRCSPMKGHSHVYWYRQLPEEGLKFMVYLQKENIIDESGMPKERFSAEFPKEGPSILRIQQVVRGDSAAYFCASSPRVLGDTQYFGPGTRLTVL.

This clonotype came up many times. V is TRBV3-1 and J is TRBJ2-7; D could derive from TRBD1 or TRBD2 (5 bases each). CDR3 length: 12 residues. V was cut by 5 bases and J by 4 bases, with 9 bases left in between. CDR1 is LGHDT and CDR2 is YNNKEL in the germline V gene (reference sequence). The CDR3 is CASSGDHYEQYF. In DNA, the CDR3 is TGTGCCAGCAGCGGGGACCATTACGAGCAGTACTTC.

In this sample, this clonotype turned up many times. The rearrangement links TRBV5-1 to TRBJ2-5; D may be TRBD1 (6 bases). Per the germline V gene, CDR1 is SGHRS and CDR2 is YFSETQ. The CDR3 sequence is 14 residues long. The V end lost 7 bases, the J end lost 2 bases, and 15 bases lay between the germline ends. The CDR3 DNA follows: TGCGCCAGCCGGCTAGGGACAACACAAGAGACCCAGTACTTC. Protein: CASRLGTTQETQYF.

This clonotype came up many times. The genes are TRBV5-1 and TRBJ2-5; tentatively, D is TRBD2 (5 bases). Germline V gene data show CDR1 as SGHRS and CDR2 as YFSETQ. This CDR3 is 15 amino acids long. Trimming took off 0 bases at V and 4 bases at J, with 13 bases between the two ends. The CDR3 is CASSLATSGGETQYF. CDR3 coding DNA: TGCGCCAGCAGCTTGGCCACTAGTGGCGGAGAGACCCAGTACTTC.

This clonotype was observed at least ten times. The chain carries TRBV4-1 and TRBJ2-2; D not resolved. The CDR3 runs 15 residues. The V gene's germline CDR1 is MGHRA and CDR2 YSYEKL. The V and J ends lost 0 bases and 0 bases respectively, with 5 bases between them. CDR3 protein: CASSQEAANTGELFF. The CDR3, as DNA: TGCGCCAGCAGCCAAGAAGCAGCGAACACCGGGGAGCTGTTTTTT.

This clonotype has at least ten counts. This chain links TRBV7-8 with TRBJ1-5; D remains ambiguous. CDR3 size: 14 residues. CDR1 SGHVS and CDR2 FQNEAQ come from the germline V gene. The V end lost 2 bases, the J end lost 9 bases, and 14 bases lay between the germline ends. The CDR3 sequence: CASSLLVLPGPQHF. In DNA form, the CDR3 reads TGTGCCAGCAGCTTATTAGTTCTCCCGGGGCCCCAGCATTTT.

This chain uses TRBV7-3 with TRBJ2-1; TRBD1 matches 8 bases. The CDR3 contains 16 residues. J lost 5 bases, V lost 5 bases, and 11 bases had no gene match. Germline loops: CDR1 SGHTA, CDR2 FQGTGA. In DNA form, the CDR3 reads TGTGCCAGCAGCCAGGGGGTTGGGGACAGGAACAATGAGCAGTTCTTC. Amino acids: CASSQGVGDRNNEQFF.

At least ten counts were recorded for this clonotype. The rearrangement joins TRBV25-1 to TRBJ2-7; TRBD1 or TRBD2 may be the D gene (6 bases each). CDR3 length: 11 amino acids. Germline CDR1 and CDR2: MGHDK and SYGVNS. V was shortened by 4 bases and J by 7 bases, with 8 bases between the two germline ends. The CDR3 is CASSGGAEQYF. The CDR3 region has the DNA TGTGCCAGCAGTGGGGGGGCGGAGCAGTACTTC.

This clonotype was seen ten or more times. The CDR3 coding sequence is TGCAGCGTCGCTGACCTCGGCTCCTACAATGAGCAGTTCTTC. Translating it yields CSVADLGSYNEQFF. V usage is TRBV29-1 and J usage is TRBJ2-1; D uncertain. V lost 6 bases to trimming and J lost 0 bases, with 12 bases between them. Per the germline V gene, CDR1 is SQVTM and CDR2 is ANQGSEA. The CDR3 extends over 14 amino acids.

The sample holds many counts of this clonotype. This sequence joins TRBV6-6 and TRBJ2-3; D may be TRBD2 (5 bases). Trimming stripped 7 bases from V and 6 bases from J, with 8 bases between. This CDR3 contains 11 residues. Germline loops: CDR1 MNHNY, CDR2 SVGAGI (reference sequence). CDR3 sequence: CASTPGDTQYF. CDR3 in DNA: TGTGCCAGCACCCCGGGGGATACGCAGTATTTT.

This chain connects TRBV7-8 to TRBJ1-4; no clear D gene. Germline-derived CDR1 and CDR2 are SGHVS and FQNEAQ. The CDR3 is 13 residues long. V shed 6 bases and J shed 8 bases, with 13 bases lying between them. CDR3 nucleotide sequence: TGTGCCAGCAGTACCGAGCCACAGGAAAAACTGTTTTTT. Protein sequence: CASSTEPQEKLFF.

This clonotype was detected ten times or more. The chain recombines TRBV2 with TRBJ2-3, with 8 bases lining up with TRBD2. The V segment lost 6 bases and the J segment 1 base; nucleotides outside the gene matches: 15. The CDR3 loop spans 18 amino acids. Per germline, CDR1 SNHLY and CDR2 FYNNEI. Written as DNA, the CDR3 is TGTGCCAGCAGACCAACTAGCGGAAAAACATGGGGCACAGATACGCAGTATTTT. Protein sequence: CASRPTSGKTWGTDTQYF. Full variable domain (missing parts from reference TRBV2 and TRBJ2-3): EPEVTQTPSHQVTQMGQEVILRCVPISNHLYFYWYRQILGQKVEFLVSFYNNEISEKSEIFDDQFSVERPDGSNFTLKIRSTKLEDSAMYFCASRPTSGKTWGTDTQYFGPGTRLTVL.

The sample holds many counts of this clonotype. The V call is TRBV5-1, the J call TRBJ2-1; possible D gene TRBD1, 5 bases. The CDR3 spans 17 residues. Germline values: CDR1 SGHRS, CDR2 YFSETQ. Trimming took off 0 bases at V and 7 bases at J, with 20 bases between the two ends. CDR3 nucleotide sequence: TGCGCCAGCAGCTTGGCCCAAGGGGAAGCGAGAAAAAATGAGCAGTTCTTC. Translation: CASSLAQGEARKNEQFF.

This clonotype has ten or more counts. The V gene is TRBV7-9, the J gene TRBJ2-7; a weak D match, TRBD2 (6 bases). Trimming took off 1 base at V and 5 bases at J, with 12 bases between the two ends. This CDR3 spans 14 amino acids. Germline V CDR1 and CDR2: SEHNR, FQNEAQ (reference sequence). The DNA for the CDR3 is TGTGCCAGCAGCTTAGTGGCGGGAAAAAACGAGCAGTACTTC. Translating it yields CASSLVAGKNEQYF.

Many counts were recorded for this clonotype. The chain's CDR3 is CASSLTSGVETQYF. The CDR3 DNA reads TGTGCCAGCAGCCTTACTAGCGGGGTTGAGACCCAGTACTTC. The V and J genes are TRBV11-1 and TRBJ2-5, with 10 bases identical to TRBD2. V gave up 5 bases and J gave up 5 bases; unmatched junction bases: 5. This CDR3 contains 14 residues. CDR1 SGHAT and CDR2 FQDESV come from the germline V gene (reference sequence).

There are many counts of this clonotype. The chain uses TRBV7-2 and TRBJ2-3, with D perhaps TRBD1 or TRBD2 (5 bases each). The ends were cut back, 2 bases at V and 2 bases at J, with 11 bases in the middle. Germline V gene data show CDR1 as SGHTA and CDR2 as FQGNSA. This CDR3 is built from 15 residues. The CDR3 region has the DNA TGTGCCAGCAGCTTAATGGTGGGGGACACAGATACGCAGTATTTT. This translates into CASSLMVGDTDTQYF.

The table lists this clonotype with many counts. This chain joins TRBV20-1 and TRBJ1-1, with TRBD1 identical over 10 bases. Germline loops: CDR1 DFQATT, CDR2 SNEGSKA (reference sequence). The CDR3 sequence is 15 residues long. V lost 4 bases, J lost 7 bases, and 12 bases stayed unmatched. CDR3 sequence: CSATDRDRGLGEAFF. The CDR3 nucleotides are TGCAGTGCTACCGATCGGGACAGGGGCTTAGGTGAAGCTTTCTTT.